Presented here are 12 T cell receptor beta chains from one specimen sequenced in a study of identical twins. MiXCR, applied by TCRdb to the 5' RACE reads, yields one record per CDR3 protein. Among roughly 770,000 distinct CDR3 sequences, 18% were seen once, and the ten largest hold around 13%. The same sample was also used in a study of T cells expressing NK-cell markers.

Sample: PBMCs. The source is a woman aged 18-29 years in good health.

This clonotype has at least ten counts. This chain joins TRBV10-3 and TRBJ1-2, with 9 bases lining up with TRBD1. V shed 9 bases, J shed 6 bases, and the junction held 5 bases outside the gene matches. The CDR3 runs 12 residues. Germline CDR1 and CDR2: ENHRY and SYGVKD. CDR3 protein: CAIRGQGHGYTF. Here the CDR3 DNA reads TGTGCCATTCGCGGACAGGGGCATGGCTACACCTTC.

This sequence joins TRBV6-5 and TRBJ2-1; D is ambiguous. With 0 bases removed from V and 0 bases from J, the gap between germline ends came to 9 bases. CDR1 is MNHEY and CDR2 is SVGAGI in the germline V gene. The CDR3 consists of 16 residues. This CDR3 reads CASSYSLQSSYNEQFF. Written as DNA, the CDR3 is TGTGCCAGCAGTTACTCGCTGCAGAGCTCCTACAATGAGCAGTTCTTC.

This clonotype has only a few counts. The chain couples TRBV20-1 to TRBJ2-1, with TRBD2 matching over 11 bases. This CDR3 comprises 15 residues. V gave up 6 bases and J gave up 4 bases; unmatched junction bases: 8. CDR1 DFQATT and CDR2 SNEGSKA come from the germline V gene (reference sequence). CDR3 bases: TGCAGTGCCCTTACTAGCGGGAGTGGTTACAATGAGCAGTTCTTC. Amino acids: CSALTSGSGYNEQFF.

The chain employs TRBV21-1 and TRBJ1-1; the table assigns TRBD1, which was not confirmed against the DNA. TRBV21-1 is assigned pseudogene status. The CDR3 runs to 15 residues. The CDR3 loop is CASSQAAGTNTEAFF. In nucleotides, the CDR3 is TGTGCCAGCAGCCAAGCGGCGGGGACGAACACTGAAGCTTTCTTT.

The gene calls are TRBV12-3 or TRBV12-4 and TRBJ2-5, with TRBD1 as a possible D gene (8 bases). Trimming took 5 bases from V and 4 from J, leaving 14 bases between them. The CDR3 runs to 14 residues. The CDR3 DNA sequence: TGTGCCAGCAGTACCACAGGGGGGGGAGAGACCCAGTACTTC. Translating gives CASSTTGGGETQYF.

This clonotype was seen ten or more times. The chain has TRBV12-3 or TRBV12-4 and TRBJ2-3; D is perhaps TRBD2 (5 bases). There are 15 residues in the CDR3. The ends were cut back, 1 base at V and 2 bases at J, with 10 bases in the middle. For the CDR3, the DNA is TGTGCCAGCAGTTTAGGGCTAGCACACACAGATACGCAGTATTTT. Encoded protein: CASSLGLAHTDTQYF.

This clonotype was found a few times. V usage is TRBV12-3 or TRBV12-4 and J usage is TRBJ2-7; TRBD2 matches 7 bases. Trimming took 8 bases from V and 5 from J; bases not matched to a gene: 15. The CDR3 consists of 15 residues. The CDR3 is CASRPGGGLDDEQYF. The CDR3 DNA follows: TGTGCCAGCCGACCGGGCGGGGGTTTGGACGACGAGCAGTACTTC.

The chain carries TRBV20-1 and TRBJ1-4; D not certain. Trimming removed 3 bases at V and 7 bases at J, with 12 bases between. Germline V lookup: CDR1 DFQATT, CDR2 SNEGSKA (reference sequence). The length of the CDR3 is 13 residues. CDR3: CSASPGGSEKLFF. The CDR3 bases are TGCAGTGCTAGCCCGGGCGGGAGTGAAAAACTGTTTTTT.

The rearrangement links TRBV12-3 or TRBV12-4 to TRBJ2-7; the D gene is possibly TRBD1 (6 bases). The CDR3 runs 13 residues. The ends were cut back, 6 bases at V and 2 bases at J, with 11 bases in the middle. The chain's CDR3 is CASRRTGTYEQYF. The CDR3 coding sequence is TGTGCCAGCAGACGCACAGGGACCTACGAGCAGTACTTC.

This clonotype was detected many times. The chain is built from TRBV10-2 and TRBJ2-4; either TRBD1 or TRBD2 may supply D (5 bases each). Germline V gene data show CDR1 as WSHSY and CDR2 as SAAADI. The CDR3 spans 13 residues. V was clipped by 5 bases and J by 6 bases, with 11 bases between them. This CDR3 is CASSTGRINIQYF. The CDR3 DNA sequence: TGCGCCAGCAGTACGGGACGCATAAACATTCAGTACTTC.

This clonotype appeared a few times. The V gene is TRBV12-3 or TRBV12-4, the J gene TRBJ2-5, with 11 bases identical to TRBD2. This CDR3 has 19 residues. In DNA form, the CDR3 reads TGTACCTGCAGTTTATACGGTCTTAGCGGGAGGGCCTCGGGGGAGACCCAGTACTTC. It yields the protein CTCSLYGLSGRASGETQYF.

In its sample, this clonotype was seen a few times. CDR3: CATSKGLAVQETQYF. CDR3 in DNA: TGTGCCACCAGCAAGGGACTAGCGGTCCAAGAGACCCAGTACTTC. J is TRBJ2-5 and V is TRBV15; 11 nucleotides match TRBD2. The length of the CDR3 is 15 residues. The germline CDR1 and CDR2 sequences are LNHNV and YYDKDF (reference sequence). Trimming removed 4 bases from V and 1 base from J; junction bases left unmatched: 2.